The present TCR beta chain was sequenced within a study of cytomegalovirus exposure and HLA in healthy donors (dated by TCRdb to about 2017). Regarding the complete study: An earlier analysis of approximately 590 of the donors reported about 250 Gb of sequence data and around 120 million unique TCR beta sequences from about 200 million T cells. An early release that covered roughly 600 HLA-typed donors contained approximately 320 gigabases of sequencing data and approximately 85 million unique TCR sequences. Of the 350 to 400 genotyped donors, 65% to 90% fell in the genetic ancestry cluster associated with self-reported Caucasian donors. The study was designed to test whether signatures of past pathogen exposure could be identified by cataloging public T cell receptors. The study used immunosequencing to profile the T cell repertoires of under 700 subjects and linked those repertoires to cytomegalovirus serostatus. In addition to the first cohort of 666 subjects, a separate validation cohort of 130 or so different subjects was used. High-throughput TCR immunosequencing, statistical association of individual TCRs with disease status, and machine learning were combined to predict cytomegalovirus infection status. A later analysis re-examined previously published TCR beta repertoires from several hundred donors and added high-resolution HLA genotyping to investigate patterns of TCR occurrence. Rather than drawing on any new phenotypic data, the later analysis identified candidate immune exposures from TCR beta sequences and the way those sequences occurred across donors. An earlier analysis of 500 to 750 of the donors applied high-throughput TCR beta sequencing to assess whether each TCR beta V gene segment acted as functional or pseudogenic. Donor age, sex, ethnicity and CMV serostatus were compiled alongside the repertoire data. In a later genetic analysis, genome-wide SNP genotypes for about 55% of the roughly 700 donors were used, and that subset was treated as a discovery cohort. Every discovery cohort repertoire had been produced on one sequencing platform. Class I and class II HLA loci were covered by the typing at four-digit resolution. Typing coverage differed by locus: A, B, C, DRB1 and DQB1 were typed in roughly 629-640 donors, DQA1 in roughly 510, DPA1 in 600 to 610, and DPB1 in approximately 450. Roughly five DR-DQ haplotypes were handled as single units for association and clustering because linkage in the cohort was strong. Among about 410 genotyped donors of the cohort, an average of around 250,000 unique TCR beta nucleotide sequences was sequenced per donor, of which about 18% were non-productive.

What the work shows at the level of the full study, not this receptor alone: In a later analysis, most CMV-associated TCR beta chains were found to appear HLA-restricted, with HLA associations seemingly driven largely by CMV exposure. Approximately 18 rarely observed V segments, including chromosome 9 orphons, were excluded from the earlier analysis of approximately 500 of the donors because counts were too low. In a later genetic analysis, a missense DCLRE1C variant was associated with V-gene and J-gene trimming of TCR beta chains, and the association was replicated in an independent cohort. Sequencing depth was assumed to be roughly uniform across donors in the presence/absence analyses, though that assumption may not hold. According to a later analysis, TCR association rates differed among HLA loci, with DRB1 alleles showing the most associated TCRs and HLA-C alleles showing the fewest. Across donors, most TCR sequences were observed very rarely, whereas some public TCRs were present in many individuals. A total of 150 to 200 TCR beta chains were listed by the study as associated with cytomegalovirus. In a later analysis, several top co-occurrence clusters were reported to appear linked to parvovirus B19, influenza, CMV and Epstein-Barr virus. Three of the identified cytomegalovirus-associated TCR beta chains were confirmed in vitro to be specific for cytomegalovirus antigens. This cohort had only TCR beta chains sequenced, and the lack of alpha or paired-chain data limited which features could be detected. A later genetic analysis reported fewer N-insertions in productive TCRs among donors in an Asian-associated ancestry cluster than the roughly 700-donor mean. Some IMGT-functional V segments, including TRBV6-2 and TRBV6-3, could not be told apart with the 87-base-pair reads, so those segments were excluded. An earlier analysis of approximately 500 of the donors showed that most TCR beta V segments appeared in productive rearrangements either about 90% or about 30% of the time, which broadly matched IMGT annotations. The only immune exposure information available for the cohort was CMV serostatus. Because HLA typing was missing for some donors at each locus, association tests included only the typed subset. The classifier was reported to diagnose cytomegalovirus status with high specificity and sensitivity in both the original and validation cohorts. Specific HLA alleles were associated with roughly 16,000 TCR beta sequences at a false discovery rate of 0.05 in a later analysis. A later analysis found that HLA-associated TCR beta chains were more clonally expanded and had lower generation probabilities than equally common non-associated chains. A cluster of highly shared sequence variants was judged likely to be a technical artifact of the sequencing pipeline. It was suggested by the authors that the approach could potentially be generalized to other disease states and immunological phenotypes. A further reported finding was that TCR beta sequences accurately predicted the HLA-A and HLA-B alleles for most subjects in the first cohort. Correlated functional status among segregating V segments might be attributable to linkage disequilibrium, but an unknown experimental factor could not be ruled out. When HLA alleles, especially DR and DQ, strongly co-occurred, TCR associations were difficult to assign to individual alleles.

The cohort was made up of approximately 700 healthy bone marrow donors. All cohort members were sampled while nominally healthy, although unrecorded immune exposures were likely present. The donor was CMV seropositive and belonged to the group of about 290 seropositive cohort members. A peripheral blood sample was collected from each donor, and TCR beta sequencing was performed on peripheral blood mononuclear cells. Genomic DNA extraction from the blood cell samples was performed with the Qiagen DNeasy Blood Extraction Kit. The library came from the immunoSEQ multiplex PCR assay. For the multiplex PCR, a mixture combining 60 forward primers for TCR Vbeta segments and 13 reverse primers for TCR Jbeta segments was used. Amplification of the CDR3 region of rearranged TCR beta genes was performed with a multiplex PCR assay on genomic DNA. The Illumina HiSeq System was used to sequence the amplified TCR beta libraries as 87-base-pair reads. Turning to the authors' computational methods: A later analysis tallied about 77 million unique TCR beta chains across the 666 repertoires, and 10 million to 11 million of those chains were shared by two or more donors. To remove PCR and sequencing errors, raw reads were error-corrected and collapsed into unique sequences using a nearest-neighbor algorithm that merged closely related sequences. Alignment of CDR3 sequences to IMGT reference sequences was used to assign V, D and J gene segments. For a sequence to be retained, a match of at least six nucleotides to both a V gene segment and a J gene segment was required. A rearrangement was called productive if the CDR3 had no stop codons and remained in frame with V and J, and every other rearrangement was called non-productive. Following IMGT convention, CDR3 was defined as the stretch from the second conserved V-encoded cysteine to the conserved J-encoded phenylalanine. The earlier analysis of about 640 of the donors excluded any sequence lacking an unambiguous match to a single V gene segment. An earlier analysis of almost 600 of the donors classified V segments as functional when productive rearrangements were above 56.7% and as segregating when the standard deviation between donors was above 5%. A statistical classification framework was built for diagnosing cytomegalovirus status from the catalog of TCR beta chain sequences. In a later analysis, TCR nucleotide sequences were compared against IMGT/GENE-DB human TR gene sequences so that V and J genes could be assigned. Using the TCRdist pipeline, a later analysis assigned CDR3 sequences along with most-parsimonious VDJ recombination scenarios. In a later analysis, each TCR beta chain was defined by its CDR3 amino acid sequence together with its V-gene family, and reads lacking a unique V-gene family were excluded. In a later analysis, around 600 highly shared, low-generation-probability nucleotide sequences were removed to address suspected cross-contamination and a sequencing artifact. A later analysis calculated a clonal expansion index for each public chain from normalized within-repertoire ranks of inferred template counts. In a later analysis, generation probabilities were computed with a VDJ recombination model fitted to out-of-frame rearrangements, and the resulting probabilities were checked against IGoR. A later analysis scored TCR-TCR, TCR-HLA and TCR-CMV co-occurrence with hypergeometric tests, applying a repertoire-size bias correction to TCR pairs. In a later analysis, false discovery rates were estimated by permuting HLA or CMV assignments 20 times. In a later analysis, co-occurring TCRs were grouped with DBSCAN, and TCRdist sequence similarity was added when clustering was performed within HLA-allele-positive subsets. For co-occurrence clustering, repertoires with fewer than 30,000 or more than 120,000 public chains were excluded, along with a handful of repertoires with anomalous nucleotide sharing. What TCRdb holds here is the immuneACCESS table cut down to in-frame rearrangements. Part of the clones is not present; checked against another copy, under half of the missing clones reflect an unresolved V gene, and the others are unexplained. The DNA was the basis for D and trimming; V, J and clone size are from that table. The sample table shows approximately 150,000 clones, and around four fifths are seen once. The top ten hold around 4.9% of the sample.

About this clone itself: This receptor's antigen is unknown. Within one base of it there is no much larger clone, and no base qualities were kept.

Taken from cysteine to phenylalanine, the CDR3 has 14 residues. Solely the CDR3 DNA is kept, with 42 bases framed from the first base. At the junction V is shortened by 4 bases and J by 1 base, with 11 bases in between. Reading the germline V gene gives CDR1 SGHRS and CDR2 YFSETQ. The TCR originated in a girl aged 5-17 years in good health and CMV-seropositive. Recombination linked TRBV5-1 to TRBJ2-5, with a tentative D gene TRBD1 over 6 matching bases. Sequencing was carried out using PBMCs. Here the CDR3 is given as CASSADSVQETQYF. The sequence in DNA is TGCGCCAGCAGCGCGGACAGCGTCCAAGAGACCCAGTACTTC.